These 32 T cell receptor beta chains were all obtained from the same sample, sequenced in a study of tumor-infiltrating lymphocytes in localized non-small cell lung cancer. Method: immunoSEQ multiplex PCR; TCRdb's copy keeps in-frame clones and lacks some. The table records 6,400 or so clones, around two thirds of them present only once. The sample comprised uninvolved lung tissue not adjacent to the tumor. The receptors shown here come from a human donor with non-small cell lung cancer.

The gene calls are TRBV11-3 and TRBJ1-1; 7 bases agree with TRBD1. This CDR3 is 13 amino acids long. V shed 4 bases, J shed 1 base, and the junction held 0 bases outside the gene matches. In germline, CDR1 is SGHNT, CDR2 YENEEA. Here the CDR3 reads CASSWTGNTEAFF. The CDR3 DNA is TGTGCCAGCAGCTGGACAGGGAACACTGAAGCTTTCTTT.

The V and J genes are TRBV11-2 and TRBJ1-1; D gene ambiguous. V was cut by 3 bases and J by 0 bases, with 5 bases left in between. The CDR3 runs to 13 residues. In germline, CDR1 is SGHAT, CDR2 FQNNGV. As DNA, the CDR3 is TGTGCCAGCAGCTTTGGGCTGAACACTGAAGCTTTCTTT. Translated, it gives CASSFGLNTEAFF.

The chain links TRBV6-1 to TRBJ2-5; 7 bases align to TRBD1. The CDR3 extends over 13 amino acids. After removal of 4 bases from V and 5 bases from J, the junction contained 4 bases not matched to a gene. Germline-derived CDR1 and CDR2 are MNHNS and SASEGT. CDR3 in DNA: TGTGCCAGCAGTGCGACAGGGTTTGAGACCCAGTACTTC. Translation gives CASSATGFETQYF.

The rearrangement joins TRBV5-1 to TRBJ1-2; 9 bases are a match to TRBD1. Germline values: CDR1 SGHRS, CDR2 YFSETQ. V shed 3 bases, J shed 8 bases, and the junction held 5 bases outside the gene matches. The CDR3 loop spans 13 amino acids. The CDR3 reads CASSWDRDDGYTF. CDR3 nucleotide sequence: TGCGCCAGCAGCTGGGACAGGGACGACGGCTACACCTTC.

Notes on this clone: The junction and the germline gene differ at one end; a read error may be behind it. The V gene is TRBV5-5, the J gene TRBJ2-1, with 11 bases identical to TRBD2. The CDR3 consists of 16 residues. CDR1 and CDR2 (germline): SGHKS, YYEKEE (reference sequence). This chain's CDR3 is CASSQGLAGGYNEQFF. For the CDR3, the DNA is TGCGCCAGCAGCCAAGGGCTAGCGGGGGGTTACAATGAGCAGTTCTTC.

This chain links TRBV11-2 with TRBJ2-1, with TRBD2 as a possible D gene (6 bases). The V and J ends lost 3 bases and 6 bases respectively, with 12 bases between them. The germline gives CDR1 SGHAT, CDR2 FQNNGV. The CDR3 spans 14 residues. CDR3 nucleotide sequence: TGTGCCAGCAGCTTCAGAGGGGAGGTCAATGAGCAGTTCTTC. As protein: CASSFRGEVNEQFF.

The chain employs TRBV19 and TRBJ1-1, with 7 bases lining up with TRBD1. Germline CDR1 LNHDA, CDR2 SQIVND (reference sequence). Trimming at V came to 4 bases and at J to 11 bases, leaving 10 bases not matched to a gene. The CDR3 runs 13 residues. As DNA, the CDR3 is TGTGCCAGTAGTAGAGGGGGCACCCCCGAGGCTTTCTTT. Translated, it gives CASSRGGTPEAFF.

The CDR3 here is CASSLTTGTSGGEQFF. DNA for the CDR3: TGCGCCAGCAGCTTAACTACCGGGACTAGCGGAGGTGAGCAGTTCTTC. The chain has TRBV5-1 and TRBJ2-1, with 11 positions matching TRBD2. The germline gives CDR1 SGHRS, CDR2 YFSETQ. The CDR3 runs 16 residues. The ends lost 2 bases at V and 9 bases at J; junction bases unmatched: 10.

This clone ranks as large (0.1 to 1%). The chain carries TRBV5-1 and TRBJ1-1; no clear D gene. Deletions cut 4 bases from V and 1 base from J, with 11 bases between. Looked up from germline, CDR1 is SGHRS and CDR2 is YFSETQ. The length of the CDR3 is 14 residues. The CDR3 DNA reads as TGCGCCAGCAGCCGACTAGGCCCGAACACTGAAGCTTTCTTT. Translation: CASSRLGPNTEAFF.

The chain uses TRBV30 and TRBJ1-4; 7 nucleotides align to TRBD1. The CDR3 consists of 13 residues. V dropped 4 bases and J dropped 8; count of bases not matched to a gene: 7. Germline CDR1 GTSNPN, CDR2 SVGIG (reference sequence). CDR3 loop: CAWKGQRREKLFF. CDR3 coding DNA: TGTGCCTGGAAGGGACAGCGTCGGGAAAAACTGTTTTTT.

The chain is built from TRBV5-4 and TRBJ2-7, with TRBD2 identical over 8 bases. The CDR3 runs 16 residues. In germline, CDR1 is SGHNT, CDR2 YYREEE (reference sequence). The V gene end was trimmed by 1 base and the J gene end by 5 bases; junction bases not matched to a gene: 11. For the CDR3, the DNA is TGTGCCAGCAGCTTGAACGTCGGGGGGGGGCGACACGAGCAGTACTTC. The encoded protein is CASSLNVGGGRHEQYF.

V is TRBV5-1 and J is TRBJ2-1; 14 nucleotides align to TRBD2. This CDR3 is built from 17 residues. The V gene end was trimmed by 4 bases and the J gene end by 6 bases; junction bases not matched to a gene: 9. Germline CDR1 is SGHRS and CDR2 is YFSETQ. The CDR3 DNA sequence: TGCGCCAGCAGCAACACTGGTGGACTAGCGGGAGGCAATGAGCAGTTCTTC. Amino acids: CASSNTGGLAGGNEQFF.

The chain uses TRBV6-4 and TRBJ2-2; no clear D. The germline V gene encodes CDR1 MRHNA and CDR2 SNTAGT. V lost 10 bases and J lost 3, with 15 bases in between. This CDR3 spans 14 amino acids. The DNA of the CDR3 is TGTGCCACCAGAATCCGCTGGGACACCGGGGAGCTGTTTTTT. Translated: CATRIRWDTGELFF.

The chain has TRBV6-5 and TRBJ1-5; possible D gene TRBD1, 5 bases. Germline V CDR1 and CDR2: MNHEY, SVGAGI. The V end lost 0 bases, the J end lost 2 bases, and 8 bases lay between the germline ends. This CDR3 is built from 15 residues. CDR3 coding DNA: TGTGCCAGCAGTTACTCAGTGGGGGGCAATCAGCCCCAGCATTTT. It specifies CASSYSVGGNQPQHF.

The chain is built from TRBV4-3 and TRBJ1-5; 8 bases align to TRBD1. The V gene's germline CDR1 is LGHNA and CDR2 YSLEER. The CDR3 covers 14 residues. V was clipped by 3 bases and J by 3 bases; unmatched bases: 1. CDR3 sequence (DNA): TGCGCCAGCAGCCAGGACAGGGCCAATCAGCCCCAGCATTTT. This encodes CASSQDRANQPQHF.

This clone is a singleton in its sample. The chain has TRBV5-6 and TRBJ1-1, with 12 positions matching TRBD1. The CDR3 is made up of 17 amino acids. V dropped 4 bases and J dropped 5; count of bases not matched to a gene: 12. Germline lookup yields CDR1 SGHDT and CDR2 YYEEEE. CDR3 in DNA: TGTGCCAGCAGCCTGGGACAGGGGGCTATCAGGAGTACTGAAGCTTTCTTT. Its protein product is CASSLGQGAIRSTEAFF.

The chain joins TRBV6-4 to TRBJ2-3; 8 bases match TRBD1. The CDR3 sequence is 14 residues long. Per the germline V gene, CDR1 is MRHNA and CDR2 is SNTAGT. Trimming took 7 bases from V and 2 from J; bases not matched to a gene: 5. DNA for the CDR3: TGTGCCAGCAACCCGACAGGGGACACAGATACGCAGTATTTT. Protein: CASNPTGDTDTQYF.

This clone was counted a few times. This chain's CDR3 is CASSFVAGGGREQYF. Here the CDR3 DNA reads TGTGCCAGCAGCTTTGTAGCGGGAGGCGGACGCGAGCAGTACTTC. V is TRBV7-2 and J is TRBJ2-7; 10 positions match TRBD2. This CDR3 contains 15 residues. V was pared by 3 bases and J by 6 bases, with 8 bases of the junction left unmatched. The germline gives CDR1 SGHTA, CDR2 FQGNSA.

The J gene is TRBJ2-1, the V gene TRBV7-8, with TRBD2 identical over 13 bases. With 3 bases clipped from V and 6 bases from J, the junction kept 2 bases outside the gene matches. Germline V gene lookup returns CDR1 SGHVS and CDR2 FQNEAQ. The CDR3 totals 15 residues. Here the CDR3 DNA reads TGTGCCAGCAGCTTGACTAGCGGGAGGACCAATGAGCAGTTCTTC. It is translated as CASSLTSGRTNEQFF. The whole variable domain, filled in from reference TRBV7-8 and TRBJ2-1, reads GAGVSQSPRYKVAKRGQDVALRCDPISGHVSLFWYQQALGQGPEFLTYFQNEAQLDKSGLPSDRFFAERPEGSVSTLKIQRTQQEDSAVYLCASSLTSGRTNEQFFGPGTRLTVL.

The chain has TRBV6-1 and TRBJ2-1; TRBD2 aligns across 12 bases. The CDR3 length is 13 residues. V lost 8 bases, J lost 8 bases, and 4 bases stayed unmatched. CDR1 is MNHNS, CDR2 SASEGT, per germline. CDR3 in amino acids: CASGTSGYDEQFF. The CDR3 DNA sequence: TGTGCCAGCGGGACTAGCGGGTACGATGAGCAGTTCTTC.

The sample holds a few counts of this clone. The V gene is TRBV7-8, the J gene TRBJ2-1; 7 nucleotides align to TRBD2. Germline V gene data show CDR1 as SGHVS and CDR2 as FQNEAQ. The CDR3 consists of 18 residues. After removal of 3 bases from V and 3 bases from J, the junction contained 14 bases not matched to a gene. Here the CDR3 DNA reads TGTGCCAGCAGCTTTCAACCGGCCGGGGGGAGTGACTACAATGAGCAGTTCTTC. Translation gives CASSFQPAGGSDYNEQFF.

J is TRBJ2-7 and V is TRBV7-2; tentatively, D is TRBD1 (6 bases). The CDR3 loop spans 15 amino acids. From germline, CDR1 is SGHTA and CDR2 FQGNSA. Trimming stripped 0 bases from V and 2 bases from J, with 11 bases between. The CDR3 DNA follows: TGTGCCAGCAGCTTAGCTACAGGGAACCCCTACGAGCAGTACTTC. This codes for CASSLATGNPYEQYF.

This clone was observed a handful of times. The rearrangement uses TRBV19 and TRBJ1-5, with a possible D match to TRBD1 (5 bases). This CDR3 comprises 13 residues. Per germline, CDR1 LNHDA and CDR2 SQIVND (reference sequence). With 6 bases removed from V and 7 bases from J, the gap between germline ends came to 13 bases. This CDR3 reads CASSGQPEQPQHF. CDR3 in DNA: TGTGCCAGTAGCGGACAACCTGAGCAGCCCCAGCATTTT.

The chain couples TRBV2 to TRBJ1-1; the match to TRBD1 covers 7 bases. V lost 4 bases to trimming and J lost 3 bases; unmatched junction nucleotides: 8. The CDR3 is 15 amino acids. Germline CDR1 reads SNHLY; CDR2 reads FYNNEI. The CDR3 here is CASSGVRQGHTEAFF. The CDR3 nucleotides are TGTGCCAGCAGTGGGGTTCGACAGGGCCACACTGAAGCTTTCTTT.

V gene TRBV7-8 combines with J gene TRBJ1-4, with 9 bases aligning to TRBD1. This CDR3 is 16 amino acids long. The germline CDR1 and CDR2 sequences are SGHVS and FQNEAQ. The ends lost 0 bases at V and 6 bases at J; junction bases unmatched: 5. DNA for the CDR3: TGTGCCAGCAGCTTAGCGGACAGGGGCGCGGATGAAAAACTGTTTTTT. This translates into CASSLADRGADEKLFF.

CDR3 protein: CASSLVEQQETQYF. In nucleotides, the CDR3 is TGTGCCAGCAGCTTAGTTGAACAGCAGGAGACCCAGTACTTC. V and J are TRBV7-6 and TRBJ2-5; no clear D. Looked up from germline, CDR1 is SGHVS and CDR2 is FNYEAQ. This CDR3 contains 14 residues. Trimming took 1 base from V and 5 from J, leaving 11 bases between them.

The J gene is TRBJ1-3, the V gene TRBV7-2; D remains unclear. Germline CDR1 SGHTA, CDR2 FQGNSA. The CDR3 totals 12 residues. V lost 5 bases, J lost 4 bases, and 6 bases lay in between. The CDR3, as DNA: TGTGCCAGCAGCCCCCACGGAAACACCATATATTTT. It yields the protein CASSPHGNTIYF. The entire variable domain, with the rest obtained from reference TRBV7-2 and TRBJ1-3, is as follows: GAGVSQSPSNKVTEKGKDVELRCDPISGHTALYWYRQSLGQGLEFLIYFQGNSAPDKSGLPSDRFSAERTGGSVSTLTIQRTQQEDSAVYLCASSPHGNTIYFGEGSWLTVV.

The chain uses TRBV10-3 and TRBJ2-1, with TRBD2 matching over 8 bases. J lost 0 bases, V lost 5 bases, and 0 bases had no gene match. In germline, CDR1 is ENHRY, CDR2 SYGVKD. The CDR3 runs to 14 residues. CDR3 nucleotide sequence: TGTGCCATCAGTAGCGGGAGCTCCTACAATGAGCAGTTCTTC. This sequence encodes CAISSGSSYNEQFF.

This clone has more than one count but fewer than ten. The CDR3: CASWDRGLAYNEQFF. As DNA, the CDR3 is TGTGCCAGCTGGGACAGGGGGCTTGCCTACAATGAGCAGTTCTTC. This chain joins TRBV7-9 and TRBJ2-1; 12 bases are a match to TRBD1. Germline trimming cut 8 bases from V and 2 bases from J; bases unmatched to any gene: 4. The CDR3 totals 15 residues. Germline V gene data show CDR1 as SEHNR and CDR2 as FQNEAQ (reference sequence). Together with reference TRBV7-9 and TRBJ2-1, the CDR3 gives the full variable domain: DTGVSQNPRHKITKRGQNVTFRCDPISEHNRLYWYRQTLGQGPEFLTYFQNEAQLEKSRLLSDRFSAERPKGSFSTLEIQRTEQGDSAMYLCASWDRGLAYNEQFFGPGTRLTVL.

The V and J genes are TRBV18 and TRBJ2-7; D gene unclear. The V and J ends lost 0 bases and 1 base respectively, with 10 bases between them. Germline V CDR1 and CDR2: KGHSH, LQKENI. CDR3 length: 15 amino acids. The CDR3: CASSPPGLGSYEQYF. CDR3 DNA: TGTGCCAGCTCACCACCAGGTCTAGGGTCCTACGAGCAGTACTTC. Full variable domain (missing parts from reference TRBV18 and TRBJ2-7): NAGVMQNPRHLVRRRGQEARLRCSPMKGHSHVYWYRQLPEEGLKFMVYLQKENIIDESGMPKERFSAEFPKEGPSILRIQQVVRGDSAAYFCASSPPGLGSYEQYFGPGTRLTVT.

The chain combines TRBV4-2 with TRBJ2-3; D gene uncertain. Trimming shortened V by 2 bases and J by 5 bases, and 5 bases separated the two germline ends. The CDR3 is made up of 12 amino acids. Germline loops: CDR1 LGHNA, CDR2 YNFKEQ. Here the CDR3 reads CASSQRQDTQYF. In DNA form, the CDR3 reads TGTGCCAGCAGCCAAAGGCAAGATACGCAGTATTTT.

In its sample, this clone ranks as large (0.1 to 1%). The gene calls are TRBV15 and TRBJ2-6; D unresolved. The CDR3 length is 14 residues. Germline V gives CDR1 LNHNV, CDR2 YYDKDF (reference sequence). Trimming left V 0 bases short and J 2 bases short, with 2 bases between. Here the CDR3 reads CATSRETGANVLTF. DNA of the CDR3: TGTGCCACCAGCAGAGAGACTGGGGCCAACGTCCTGACTTTC.